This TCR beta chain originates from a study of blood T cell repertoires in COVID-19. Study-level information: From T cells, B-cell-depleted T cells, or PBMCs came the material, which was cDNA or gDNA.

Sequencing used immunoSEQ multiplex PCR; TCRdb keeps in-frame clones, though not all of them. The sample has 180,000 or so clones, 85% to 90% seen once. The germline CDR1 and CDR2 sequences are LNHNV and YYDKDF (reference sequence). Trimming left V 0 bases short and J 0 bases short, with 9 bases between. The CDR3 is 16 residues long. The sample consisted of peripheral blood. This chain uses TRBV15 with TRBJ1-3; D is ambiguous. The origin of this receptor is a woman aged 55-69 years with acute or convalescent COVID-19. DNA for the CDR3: TGTGCCACCAGCAGAGATCTTATCCCCTCTGGAAACACCATATATTTT. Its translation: CATSRDLIPSGNTIYF.